By its share, the clone carrying this T cell receptor (beta chain) is large. Its antigen is undetermined. The data derive from a study of vaccination and CD4 T cells after COVID-19. As to treatment: roughly ten-day PBMC culture with coronavirus spike peptide pools or control peptides (ViraFEST assay). Sequence data for DNA of cultured CD4+ T cells were generated by the Oncomine TCR Beta short-read assay. Each CDR3 protein is one row after TCRdb ran MiXCR on the PCR reads. The sample includes about 4,500 distinct CDR3 sequences, approximately 52% of them seen just once. Germline values: CDR1 SGHTA, CDR2 FQGNSA. V lost 2 bases to trimming and J lost 11 bases, with 9 bases between them. The CDR3 sequence is 11 residues long.

The sequencing sample was made of CD4+ T cells from blood, cultured in vitro. This chain joins TRBV7-2 and TRBJ1-2; D not resolved. The TCR sequence derives from a human donor who had recovered from COVID-19. The CDR3 DNA is TGTGCCAGCAGCTTATGGCGAGGTTACACCTTC. Protein: CASSLWRGYTF.